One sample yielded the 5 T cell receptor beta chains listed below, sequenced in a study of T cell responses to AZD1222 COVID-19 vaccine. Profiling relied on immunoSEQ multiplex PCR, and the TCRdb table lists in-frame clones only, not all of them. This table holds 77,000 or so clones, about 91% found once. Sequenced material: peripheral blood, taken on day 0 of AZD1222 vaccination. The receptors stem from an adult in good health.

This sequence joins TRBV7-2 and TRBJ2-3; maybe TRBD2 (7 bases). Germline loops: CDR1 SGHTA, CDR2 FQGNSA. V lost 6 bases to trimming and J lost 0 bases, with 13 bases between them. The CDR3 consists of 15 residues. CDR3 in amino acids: CASRLWGGSTDTQYF. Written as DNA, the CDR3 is TGTGCCAGCAGGTTGTGGGGGGGCAGCACAGATACGCAGTATTTT. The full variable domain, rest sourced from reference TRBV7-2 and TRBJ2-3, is GAGVSQSPSNKVTEKGKDVELRCDPISGHTALYWYRQSLGQGLEFLIYFQGNSAPDKSGLPSDRFSAERTGGSVSTLTIQRTQQEDSAVYLCASRLWGGSTDTQYFGPGTRLTVL.

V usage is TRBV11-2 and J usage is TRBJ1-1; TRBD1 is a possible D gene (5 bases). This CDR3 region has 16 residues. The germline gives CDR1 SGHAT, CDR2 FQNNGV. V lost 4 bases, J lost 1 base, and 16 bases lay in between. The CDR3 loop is CASSSREYDGNTEAFF. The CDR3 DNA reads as TGTGCCAGCAGCTCCAGGGAGTACGACGGGAACACTGAAGCTTTCTTT. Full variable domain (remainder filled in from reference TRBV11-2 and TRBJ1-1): EAGVAQSPRYKIIEKRQSVAFWCNPISGHATLYWYQQILGQGPKLLIQFQNNGVVDDSQLPKDRFSAERLKGVDSTLKIQPAKLEDSAVYLCASSSREYDGNTEAFFGQGTRLTVV.

The CDR3 DNA is TGTGCCAACCTGACAGGCTCCGATCAGCCCCAGCATTTT. Residues: CANLTGSDQPQHF. V is TRBV6-5 and J is TRBJ1-5; tentative D call: TRBD1 (6 bases). The V gene lost 10 bases and the J gene lost 5 bases, with 15 bases spanning the gap. The CDR3 contains 13 residues. CDR1 and CDR2 (germline): MNHEY, SVGAGI.

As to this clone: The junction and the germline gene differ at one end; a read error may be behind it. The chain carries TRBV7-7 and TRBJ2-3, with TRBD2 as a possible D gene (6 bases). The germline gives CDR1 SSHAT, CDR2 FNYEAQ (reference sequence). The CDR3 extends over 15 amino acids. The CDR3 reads CASSLGGSTTDTQYF. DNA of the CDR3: TGTGCTAGCAGCTTGGGGGGTTCCACCACAGATACGCAGTATTTT.

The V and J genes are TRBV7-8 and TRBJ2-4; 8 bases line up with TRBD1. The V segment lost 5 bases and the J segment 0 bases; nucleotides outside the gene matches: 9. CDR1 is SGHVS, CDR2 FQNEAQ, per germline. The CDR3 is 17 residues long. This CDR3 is CASSPETGVIAKNIQYF. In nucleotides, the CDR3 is TGTGCCAGCAGCCCCGAGACAGGGGTTATAGCCAAAAACATTCAGTACTTC.